This is a list of T cell receptor beta chains from one sample in a study of blood T cells in healthy people across ages. TCRdb re-derived calls from the 5' RACE reads in MiXCR, one entry per CDR3 protein. There are 1.5 million to 1.9 million distinct CDR3 sequences in the sample; about 42% occur only once, and just over 4% lies in the top ten. The sequencing sample was made of blood. All receptors derive from a young woman in good health. The CDR3 runs from the conserved cysteine through the conserved F or W.

>TRBV12-3/TRBV12-4
CASSFNSGSVNEQFF
>TRBV20-1
CSARDHMWETQYF
>TRBV5-8
CASSSPSPHGYTF
>TRBV4-2
CASSQGGSGGWSEQFF
>TRBV7-9
CASSLDSYTEAFF
>TRBV4-3
CASSQAAGQGYGYTF
>TRBV4-2
CASSQVAGIPLSTDTQYF
>TRBV19
CASANWDRGSGANVLTF
>TRBV20-1
CSAPGLAGVGGPGNGQFF
>TRBV7-2
CASSPQASNQPQHF
>TRBV3-1
CASSQTAGANIQYF
>TRBV29-1
CSVGEGYYGHTF
>TRBV19
CASSIPGQLYGYTF
>TRBV10-3
CAIRVTGGYNEQYF
>TRBV20-1
CSARDPQSSYNEQFF
>TRBV29-1
CSVELPGQRATDTQYF
>TRBV7-2
CASSLALWGQGSHIIYNERFF
>TRBV12-3/TRBV12-4
CASRPGHSTDTQYF
>TRBV19
CASTSRLAEAFF
>TRBV15
CATSREIGSGSYEQYF
>TRBV6-5
CAGSYEPRGGTDTQYF
>TRBV13
CASSPAVEGYGYTF
>TRBV7-2
CASTKQGYEQYF
>TRBV29-1
CSVRRDGAYEQYF
>TRBV18
CASSPFRTGGDEQFF
>TRBV7-2
CASSLIGGGEQYF
>TRBV4-3
CASSQEGPLAQETQYF
>TRBV18
CASSPRTGSFYEQYF
>TRBV7-3
CAGLSYDCYNEQFF
>TRBV19
CASSTGRAVPAFF
>TRBV7-2
CASSLLAGANEQFF
>TRBV14
CASSQPGADVLTF
>TRBV9
CASSAEVDTQYF
>TRBV29-1
CSAEPGHITDTQYF
>TRBV3-1
CASIQDLGIDEQFF
>TRBV25-1
CASSDKRDNTGELFF